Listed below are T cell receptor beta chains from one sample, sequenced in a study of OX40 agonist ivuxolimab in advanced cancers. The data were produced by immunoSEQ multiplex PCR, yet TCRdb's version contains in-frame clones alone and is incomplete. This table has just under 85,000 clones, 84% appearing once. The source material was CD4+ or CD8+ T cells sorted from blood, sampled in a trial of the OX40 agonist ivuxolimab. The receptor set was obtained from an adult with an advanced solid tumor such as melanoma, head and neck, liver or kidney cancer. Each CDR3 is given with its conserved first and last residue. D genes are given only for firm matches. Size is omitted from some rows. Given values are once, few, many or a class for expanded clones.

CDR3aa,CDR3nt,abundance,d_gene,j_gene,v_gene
CASSPIYQEQFF,TGTGCCAGCAGCCCCATTTACCAAGAGCAGTTCTTC,.,.,TRBJ2-1,TRBV7-2
CASSWGDTQYF,TGTGCCAGCAGTTGGGGGGATACGCAGTATTTT,.,.,TRBJ2-3,TRBV27
CASSAHRGTNTGELFF,TGTGCCAGCAGCGCGCACAGGGGAACGAACACCGGGGAGCTGTTTTTT,.,TRBD1,TRBJ2-2,TRBV11-2
CASSHTGSEQYF,TGTGCCAGCAGCCATACAGGGAGCGAGCAGTACTTC,.,.,TRBJ2-7,TRBV9
CASSGTGGDQPQHF,TGTGCCAGTAGTGGGACAGGGGGCGATCAGCCCCAGCATTTT,few,TRBD1,TRBJ1-5,TRBV19
CSVDEWRDTYQETQYF,TGCAGCGTTGATGAGTGGCGGGACACGTACCAAGAGACCCAGTACTTC,.,.,TRBJ2-5,TRBV29-1
CASSLDRGRNGYTF,TGTGCCAGCAGCCTCGACAGGGGGCGAAATGGCTACACCTTC,.,TRBD1,TRBJ1-2,TRBV6-5
CASSPDTGDQPQHF,TGTGCCAGCAGCCCGGACACTGGGGATCAGCCCCAGCATTTT,.,.,TRBJ1-5,TRBV28
CASTADGDSNQPQHF,TGTGCCAGTACCGCGGACGGTGATAGCAATCAGCCCCAGCATTTT,.,.,TRBJ1-5,TRBV19
CASSQSNYGYTF,TGTGCCAGCAGCCAAAGTAACTATGGCTACACCTTC,.,.,TRBJ1-2,TRBV11-2
CASSQDIHNTGELFF,TGCGCCAGCAGCCAAGATATACATAACACCGGGGAGCTGTTTTTT,.,.,TRBJ2-2,TRBV4-3
CASSGHRVAATEAFF,TGTGCCAGCAGCGGACACAGGGTAGCGGCCACTGAAGCTTTCTTT,.,.,TRBJ1-1,TRBV7-2
CASSFKGAGNTIYF,TGTGCCAGCAGCTTTAAGGGGGCCGGAAACACCATATATTTT,.,TRBD1,TRBJ1-3,TRBV5-4
CASTPGASYNEQFF,TGTGCCAGTACCCCCGGGGCATCCTACAATGAGCAGTTCTTC,.,.,TRBJ2-1,TRBV19
CASSLYTDTQYF,TGTGCCAGCAGCCTCTACACAGATACGCAGTATTTT,.,.,TRBJ2-3,TRBV7-2
CASSLTVYNQPQHF,TGTGCCAGCAGCTTAACAGTCTACAATCAGCCCCAGCATTTT,once,.,TRBJ1-5,TRBV7-2
CASSLGTGGLNEQFF,TGTGCCAGCAGCTTAGGCACAGGGGGCCTCAATGAGCAGTTCTTC,.,TRBD1,TRBJ2-1,TRBV11-3
CASSQPWAETQYF,TGTGCCAGCAGCCAGCCCTGGGCGGAGACCCAGTACTTC,.,.,TRBJ2-5,TRBV14
CASSQGLTGWEAFF,TGTGCCAGCAGCCAGGGTTTGACAGGGTGGGAAGCTTTCTTT,.,TRBD1,TRBJ1-1,TRBV14
CASSRGAYDTDTQYF,TGTGCCAGCAGCCGGGGGGCGTATGACACAGATACGCAGTATTTT,.,.,TRBJ2-3,TRBV7-9
CASSPRQGPETQYF,TGTGCCAGCAGCCCCCGACAGGGCCCGGAGACCCAGTACTTC,.,TRBD1,TRBJ2-5,TRBV7-2
CASSLFQGVIYGYTF,TGTGCCAGCAGTTTATTCCAGGGGGTAATCTATGGCTACACCTTC,.,TRBD1,TRBJ1-2,TRBV28
CASSTAREDYGYTF,TGTGCCAGTAGTACGGCCAGGGAAGACTATGGCTACACCTTC,.,.,TRBJ1-2,TRBV19
CATGTPGQRYGYTF,TGTGCCACCGGGACCCCGGGACAGCGCTATGGCTACACCTTC,once,TRBD1,TRBJ1-2,TRBV28
CASSNREDTEAFF,TGTGCCAGCAGTAACAGGGAGGACACTGAAGCTTTCTTT,few,.,TRBJ1-1,TRBV2
CASSRPSGQLNDQPQHF,TGCGCCAGCAGTCGCCCGTCGGGACAGTTAAACGATCAGCCCCAGCATTTT,.,TRBD1,TRBJ1-5,TRBV23-1
CAWSLQNTGELFF,TGTGCCTGGAGTTTACAGAACACCGGGGAGCTGTTTTTT,.,.,TRBJ2-2,TRBV30
CASSPGVGANVLTF,TGCGCCAGCAGCCCAGGGGTCGGGGCCAACGTCCTGACTTTC,.,.,TRBJ2-6,TRBV4-3
CARGPLRPVGYGYTF,TGTGCCAGAGGACCTCTCAGGCCGGTGGGGTATGGCTACACCTTC,.,.,TRBJ1-2,TRBV5-3
CAIRDTTFVYGYTF,TGTGCCATCAGGGACACCACTTTTGTCTATGGCTACACCTTC,.,.,TRBJ1-2,TRBV10-3
CAISVREETQYF,TGTGCCATCAGTGTGAGGGAAGAGACCCAGTACTTC,.,.,TRBJ2-5,TRBV10-3
CASSHHPGGSGWVTEAFF,TGTGCCAGCAGCCACCATCCCGGGGGGTCAGGGTGGGTGACTGAAGCTTTCTTT,few,.,TRBJ1-1,TRBV14
CASRKGQNTEAFF,TGTGCCAGCAGGAAGGGGCAAAACACTGAAGCTTTCTTT,.,.,TRBJ1-1,TRBV9
CARSSPWGDYGYTF,TGTGCCAGAAGCTCCCCTTGGGGAGACTATGGCTACACCTTC,.,.,TRBJ1-2,TRBV5-3
CASSYWGVGSPLHF,TGTGCCAGCAGTTACTGGGGCGTCGGTTCACCCCTCCACTTT,.,.,TRBJ1-6,TRBV6-5
CASSLRFAETQYF,TGTGCCAGCAGCTTAAGATTTGCAGAGACCCAGTACTTC,.,.,TRBJ2-5,TRBV7-2
CASSLGDRVADTQYF,TGTGCCAGCAGCTTGGGGGACAGGGTCGCAGATACGCAGTATTTT,.,TRBD1,TRBJ2-3,TRBV5-4
CASSGAGSRETQYF,TGTGCCAGCAGCGGAGCGGGGTCGAGAGAGACCCAGTACTTC,.,TRBD2,TRBJ2-5,TRBV7-6
CASSPGLAGGQGHIDTQYF,TGCGCCAGCAGCCCGGGACTAGCGGGGGGTCAGGGACACATAGATACGCAGTATTTT,.,TRBD2,TRBJ2-3,TRBV5-1